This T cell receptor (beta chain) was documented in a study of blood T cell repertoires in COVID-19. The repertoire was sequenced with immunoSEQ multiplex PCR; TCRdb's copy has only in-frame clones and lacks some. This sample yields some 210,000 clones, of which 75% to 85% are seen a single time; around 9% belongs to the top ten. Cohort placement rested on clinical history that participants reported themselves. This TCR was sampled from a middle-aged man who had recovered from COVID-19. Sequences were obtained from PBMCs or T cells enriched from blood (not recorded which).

The chain's CDR3 is CATSDLRTGETNEKLFF. The CDR3 DNA sequence: TGTGCCACCAGTGATTTGCGAACAGGGGAGACTAATGAAAAACTGTTTTTT. The chain recombines TRBV24-1 with TRBJ1-4; TRBD1 agrees at 7 bases. The CDR3 consists of 17 residues. The germline CDR1 and CDR2 sequences are KGHDR and SFDVKD. With 0 bases clipped from V and 2 bases from J, the junction kept 5 bases outside the gene matches.